This section outlines one T cell receptor beta chain sequence together with its context. The sample is drawn from a study of Ad26.COV2.S vaccination and SARS-CoV-2 variants. The repertoire was sequenced with immunoSEQ multiplex PCR; TCRdb's copy has only in-frame clones and lacks some. The sample consists of over 200,000 clones, around 89% of them appearing once. As to treatment: roughly 20 received Ad26.COV2.S at low or high dose, single or two shots; about 5 received placebo; per-sample allocation not given. Collection of the samples took place on day 63 after the first injection of vaccine or placebo. The CDR3 spans 14 residues. Between the trimmed V and J ends, which lost 5 bases and 5 bases, there was a span of 15 bases. In germline, CDR1 is SEHNR, CDR2 FQNEAQ (reference sequence).

The sample was peripheral blood, taken in a trial of Ad26.COV2.S vaccine versus placebo. The chain recombines TRBV7-9 with TRBJ2-5; D possibly matches TRBD1 or TRBD2 (6 bases each). The sequence was collected from a person between 18 and 59 years old who received the Ad26.COV2.S COVID-19 vaccine or a placebo. CDR3 amino acids: CASSRKGGGETQYF. The CDR3 DNA follows: TGTGCCAGCAGCCGAAAGGGGGGCGGTGAGACCCAGTACTTC.